Presented here are 25 T cell receptor beta chains from one specimen sequenced in a study of shared clonotypes between healthy human individuals. The repertoire was sequenced with immunoSEQ multiplex PCR; TCRdb's copy has only in-frame clones and lacks some. The sample contains nearly 1,000,000 clones, about 80% of which appear only once. Sequenced: memory CD4+ T cells sorted from blood. Stated subset: CD45RA-negative fraction. The receptor set was obtained from a man aged 18 to 30 in good health.

This chain links TRBV6-6 with TRBJ2-7, with a possible D match to TRBD2 (7 bases). V was clipped by 0 bases and J by 3 bases, with 9 bases between them. CDR1 and CDR2 from the germline V gene are MNHNY and SVGAGI (reference sequence). This CDR3 is built from 14 residues. Written as DNA, the CDR3 is TGTGCCAGCAGTTACTCGAGGGGGGGCTACGAGCAGTACTTC. It codes for CASSYSRGGYEQYF.

V gene TRBV5-8 combines with J gene TRBJ2-7; 11 nucleotides line up with TRBD2. J was trimmed by 4 bases and V by 4 bases; bases with no gene match: 10. This CDR3 contains 16 residues. Germline CDR1 SGHTS, CDR2 YDEGEE. CDR3 nucleotides: TGTGCCAGCAGCCCTCCGGGACTAGCGGAAGAATACGAGCAGTACTTC. Translation: CASSPPGLAEEYEQYF.

This clone appeared a few times. The chain couples TRBV25-1 to TRBJ2-1; D gene ambiguous. Trimming took 3 bases from V and 8 from J, leaving 17 bases between them. The CDR3 totals 15 residues. The germline gives CDR1 MGHDK, CDR2 SYGVNS. The CDR3 region is CASSDPSQTVDEQFF. The CDR3 DNA follows: TGTGCCAGCAGTGATCCGAGCCAAACTGTTGATGAGCAGTTCTTC.

V is TRBV5-1 and J is TRBJ1-2, with D unclear. The V end lost 0 bases, the J end lost 6 bases, and 12 bases lay between the germline ends. The germline V gene encodes CDR1 SGHRS and CDR2 YFSETQ. This CDR3 is 14 amino acids long. The CDR3 loop reads CASSLGTEGNGYTF. The CDR3 DNA reads TGCGCCAGCAGCTTGGGGACGGAAGGTAATGGCTACACCTTC.

This clone was recorded only once. The chain employs TRBV30 and TRBJ1-2; D is unresolved. Germline V lookup: CDR1 GTSNPN, CDR2 SVGIG (reference sequence). Trimming shortened V by 3 bases and J by 5 bases, and 16 bases separated the two germline ends. CDR3 length: 14 residues. CDR3 nucleotides: TGTGCCTGGAGCTGGGGTAACGAGGCATATGGCTACACCTTC. Amino acids: CAWSWGNEAYGYTF.

The chain recombines TRBV5-1 with TRBJ2-3; a possible D gene is TRBD1 (6 bases). Deletions cut 2 bases from V and 1 base from J, with 11 bases between. Germline CDR1 SGHRS, CDR2 YFSETQ. The CDR3 loop spans 15 amino acids. The chain's CDR3 is CASSFRGFGTDTQYF. DNA for the CDR3: TGCGCCAGCAGCTTTAGGGGGTTCGGCACAGATACGCAGTATTTT. The full variable domain, in which reference TRBV5-1 and TRBJ2-3 provide the parts outside the CDR3, is KAGVTQTPRYLIKTRGQQVTLSCSPISGHRSVSWYQQTPGQGLQFLFEYFSETQRNKGNFPGRFSGRQFSNSRSEMNVSTLELGDSALYLCASSFRGFGTDTQYFGPGTRLTVL.

The chain joins TRBV30 to TRBJ1-5; the D is unclear. This CDR3 is 12 amino acids long. The germline V gene has CDR1 GTSNPN and CDR2 SVGIG (reference sequence). With 1 base removed from V and 5 bases from J, the gap between germline ends came to 6 bases. CDR3 protein: CAWSENYQPQHF. CDR3 DNA sequence: TGTGCCTGGAGTGAGAATTATCAGCCCCAGCATTTT. The full variable domain, its missing parts supplied by reference TRBV30 and TRBJ1-5, is SQTIHQWPATLVQPVGSPLSLECTVEGTSNPNLYWYRQAAGRGLQLLFYSVGIGQISSEVPQNLSASRPQDRQFILSSKKLLLSDSGFYLCAWSENYQPQHFGDGTRLSIL.

This clone was recorded many times. V usage is TRBV10-3 and J usage is TRBJ1-2; TRBD1 agrees at 8 bases. J was trimmed by 5 bases and V by 6 bases; bases with no gene match: 5. Germline V gene lookup returns CDR1 ENHRY and CDR2 SYGVKD. This CDR3 has 13 amino acids. CDR3 in amino acids: CAISLDREYGYTF. In nucleotides, the CDR3 is TGTGCCATCAGCTTGGACAGGGAATATGGCTACACCTTC.

A few counts support this clone. The CDR3 spells CASTDLGETQYF. The CDR3 DNA follows: TGTGCCAGCACCGATTTGGGGGAGACCCAGTACTTC. The V call is TRBV7-6, the J call TRBJ2-5, with unresolved D. The germline V gene has CDR1 SGHVS and CDR2 FNYEAQ. There are 12 residues in the CDR3. Trimming removed 7 bases at V and 5 bases at J, with 11 bases between.

The chain uses TRBV30 and TRBJ2-4; D is unclear. CDR1 is GTSNPN, CDR2 SVGIG, per germline (reference sequence). The germline V and J ends were trimmed by 2 bases and 0 bases, with 8 bases remaining between them. This CDR3 contains 14 residues. This CDR3 is CAWSFQRAKNIQYF. The CDR3 DNA reads TGTGCCTGGAGTTTCCAGAGAGCCAAAAACATTCAGTACTTC.

The chain uses TRBV5-1 and TRBJ2-5; D call uncertain. V dropped 5 bases and J dropped 1 base, with 9 bases sitting between them. Germline CDR1 SGHRS, CDR2 YFSETQ. The CDR3 has 13 amino acids. This CDR3 reads CASRVASQETQYF. In DNA form, the CDR3 reads TGCGCCAGCAGGGTTGCCAGCCAAGAGACCCAGTACTTC.

As to this clone: In the same sample, other DNA sequences code for this CDR3. The chain joins TRBV18 to TRBJ2-5; perhaps TRBD1 as D (6 bases). Germline V gives CDR1 KGHSH, CDR2 LQKENI. The V gene lost 3 bases and the J gene lost 2 bases, with 13 bases spanning the gap. The CDR3 has 15 amino acids. CDR3 coding DNA: TGTGCCAGCTCACCTCCTACAGGGAAGCAAGAGACCCAGTACTTC. This gives the protein CASSPPTGKQETQYF. Using reference TRBV18 and TRBJ2-5 for the parts outside the CDR3, the full variable domain is NAGVMQNPRHLVRRRGQEARLRCSPMKGHSHVYWYRQLPEEGLKFMVYLQKENIIDESGMPKERFSAEFPKEGPSILRIQQVVRGDSAAYFCASSPPTGKQETQYFGPGTRLLVL.

In regard to this clone: Distinct nucleotide sequences in the sample also encode this CDR3. The chain uses TRBV10-1 and TRBJ2-5; D not certain. Trimming pared 3 bases from V and 5 bases from J, leaving 7 bases between. The CDR3 loop spans 12 amino acids. CDR1 WNHNN and CDR2 SYGVQD come from the germline V gene (reference sequence). CDR3 nucleotides: TGCGCCAGCAGTGAAGGTGGGGAGACCCAGTACTTC. It translates to CASSEGGETQYF.

The CDR3 bases are TGTGCCTGGAGTTACGAGGGTTCACCCCTCCACTTT. Translating it yields CAWSYEGSPLHF. The rearrangement uses TRBV30 and TRBJ1-6, with no clear D. The CDR3 runs to 12 residues. Germline assignment: CDR1 GTSNPN and CDR2 SVGIG (reference sequence). V was shortened by 2 bases and J by 9 bases, with 8 bases between the two germline ends.

The chain uses TRBV6-4 and TRBJ2-6; D is possibly TRBD1 (5 bases). The V gene lost 6 bases and the J gene lost 2 bases, with 23 bases spanning the gap. The CDR3 contains 19 residues. Germline lookup yields CDR1 MRHNA and CDR2 SNTAGT. CDR3 protein: CASSPYSTGGVTGANVLTF. In DNA form, the CDR3 reads TGTGCCAGCAGCCCCTACTCTACAGGTGGGGTAACTGGGGCCAACGTCCTGACTTTC.

This clone came up a few times. V and J are TRBV10-3 and TRBJ2-2; TRBD2 agrees at 8 bases. The junction had 3 bases not matched to a gene; V was cut back by 4 bases and J by 2 bases. Germline CDR1 is ENHRY and CDR2 is SYGVKD. The CDR3 runs 15 residues. The CDR3 DNA is TGTGCCATCAGTGGTCTAGCGGGTAACACCGGGGAGCTGTTTTTT. This codes for CAISGLAGNTGELFF.

The chain carries TRBV5-1 and TRBJ2-5, with TRBD1 matching 7 bases. Per germline, CDR1 SGHRS and CDR2 YFSETQ. V dropped 4 bases and J dropped 5; count of bases not matched to a gene: 11. CDR3 length: 15 residues. The DNA of the CDR3 is TGCGCCAGCAGCCTGGGACAGACGATCGGGGAGACCCAGTACTTC. Amino acid sequence: CASSLGQTIGETQYF.

This clone occurred many times. This same CDR3 is encoded by further DNA sequences in the sample. The rearrangement links TRBV7-9 to TRBJ2-3; 7 nucleotides match TRBD2. This CDR3 has 14 residues. With 4 bases clipped from V and 3 bases from J, the junction kept 4 bases outside the gene matches. The germline V gene has CDR1 SEHNR and CDR2 FQNEAQ (reference sequence). The chain's CDR3 is CASSSSGGTDTQYF. CDR3 coding DNA: TGTGCCAGCAGCTCCTCCGGGGGGACAGATACGCAGTATTTT.

The DNA for the CDR3 is TGCGCCAGCAGCTTGGGCGGGGAAAACATTCAGTACTTC. Translating it yields CASSLGGENIQYF. The chain has TRBV5-1 and TRBJ2-4; the D gene is possibly TRBD2 (6 bases). Trimming took off 0 bases at V and 5 bases at J, with 6 bases between the two ends. The CDR3 has 13 amino acids. The V gene's germline CDR1 is SGHRS and CDR2 YFSETQ.

V and J are TRBV2 and TRBJ2-5; 8 positions match TRBD1. V shed 7 bases, J shed 4 bases, and the junction held 5 bases outside the gene matches. The length of the CDR3 is 13 residues. CDR1 and CDR2 (germline): SNHLY, FYNNEI. CDR3 in amino acids: CASTGQGRETQYF. As DNA, the CDR3 is TGTGCCAGCACTGGACAGGGTCGAGAGACCCAGTACTTC. Looking up the rest from reference TRBV2 and TRBJ2-5 gives the full variable domain: EPEVTQTPSHQVTQMGQEVILRCVPISNHLYFYWYRQILGQKVEFLVSFYNNEISEKSEIFDDQFSVERPDGSNFTLKIRSTKLEDSAMYFCASTGQGRETQYFGPGTRLLVL.

The chain recombines TRBV7-2 with TRBJ2-1; D remains ambiguous. Germline CDR1 is SGHTA and CDR2 is FQGNSA. V lost 4 bases and J lost 8, with 15 bases in between. There are 14 residues in the CDR3. The CDR3 spells CASSSALPMDEQFF. The CDR3 bases are TGTGCCAGCAGCTCCGCACTACCAATGGATGAGCAGTTCTTC.

This clone was picked up a small number of times. The same CDR3 can be traced to other DNA sequences in this sample. The V call is TRBV18, the J call TRBJ1-2; D gene unclear. Germline values: CDR1 KGHSH, CDR2 LQKENI. With 2 bases removed from V and 1 base from J, the gap between germline ends came to 5 bases. The CDR3 is made up of 13 amino acids. The CDR3 here is CASSPEGNYGYTF. The CDR3, as DNA: TGTGCCAGCTCACCAGAGGGTAACTATGGCTACACCTTC.

This chain connects TRBV6-5 to TRBJ2-7; D remains ambiguous. The CDR3 sequence is 13 residues long. The germline V and J ends were trimmed by 5 bases and 3 bases, with 11 bases remaining between them. Germline-derived CDR1 and CDR2 are MNHEY and SVGAGI. The CDR3 reads CASSLGRSYEQYF. The CDR3 coding sequence is TGTGCCAGCAGTCTAGGACGGAGCTACGAGCAGTACTTC.

This clone was recorded only once. V gene TRBV5-1 combines with J gene TRBJ1-2; 10 positions match TRBD1. CDR3 length: 15 amino acids. J gave up 1 base and V 3 bases, and 3 bases lay outside the gene matches. Germline V gives CDR1 SGHRS, CDR2 YFSETQ. The DNA for the CDR3 is TGCGCCAGCAGCTCCGGACAGGGGGGTAACTATGGCTACACCTTC. Its translation is CASSSGQGGNYGYTF.

This chain links TRBV10-3 with TRBJ2-7, with TRBD1 as a possible D gene (6 bases). The CDR3 is made up of 12 amino acids. Trimming removed 10 bases at V and 3 bases at J, with 13 bases between. Germline CDR1 ENHRY, CDR2 SYGVKD. In nucleotides, the CDR3 is TGTGCCACAGGGGCCAGGGACTACGAGCAGTACTTC. This gives the protein CATGARDYEQYF.